The 6 T cell receptor beta chains listed next were all sequenced from one sample in a study of PD-1 blockade in mismatch repair-deficient tumors. Sequencing was performed with immunoSEQ multiplex PCR; in TCRdb, only in-frame clones are kept and a portion is missing. In the table there are under 150,000 clones, 70% to 90% of which are singletons. The sample in question was peripheral blood, obtained 44 weeks after starting pembrolizumab. These receptors originate from an adult with mismatch repair-deficient cancer.

This chain links TRBV6-1 with TRBJ2-1; D is perhaps TRBD2 (5 bases). The ends were cut back, 0 bases at V and 4 bases at J, with 13 bases in the middle. The germline V gene has CDR1 MNHNS and CDR2 SASEGT. This CDR3 has 16 residues. CDR3: CASSEAGRILYNEQFF. The DNA for the CDR3 is TGTGCCAGCAGTGAAGCAGGGAGAATCCTATACAATGAGCAGTTCTTC.

The chain has TRBV27 and TRBJ2-6; 10 positions match TRBD1. CDR3 length: 20 amino acids. Trimming cost V 6 bases and J 2 bases; bases outside gene matches: 16. Germline loops: CDR1 MNHEY, CDR2 SMNVEV (reference sequence). CDR3 amino acids: CASSRWDFRDRGTGANVLTF. DNA for the CDR3: TGTGCCAGCAGCCGGTGGGATTTCCGGGACAGGGGTACTGGGGCCAACGTCCTGACTTTC. Complete variable domain (other parts from reference TRBV27 and TRBJ2-6): EAQVTQNPRYLITVTGKKLTVTCSQNMNHEYMSWYRQDPGLGLRQIYYSMNVEVTDKGDVPEGYKVSRKEKRNFPLILESPSPNQTSLYFCASSRWDFRDRGTGANVLTFGAGSRLTVL.

J is TRBJ1-4 and V is TRBV10-2; D possibly corresponds to TRBD1 (6 bases). CDR3 length: 15 amino acids. The germline V and J ends were trimmed by 4 bases and 0 bases, with 9 bases remaining between them. The germline V gene has CDR1 WSHSY and CDR2 SAAADI. The CDR3 sequence is CASSVTGSTNEKLFF. The CDR3 bases are TGCGCCAGCAGTGTCACAGGGTCAACTAATGAAAAACTGTTTTTT.

Comments on this clone: Other DNA sequences from this sample encode an identical CDR3 as well. The V call is TRBV7-6, the J call TRBJ2-6, with D unclear. V lost 5 bases, J lost 0 bases, and 2 bases lay in between. Germline CDR1 reads SGHVS; CDR2 reads FNYEAQ. The CDR3 runs to 13 residues. CDR3 residues: CASSRSGANVLTF. CDR3 DNA: TGTGCCAGCAGCCGCTCTGGGGCCAACGTCCTGACTTTC.

The chain has TRBV6-6 and TRBJ2-3, with D perhaps TRBD1 (5 bases). The V and J ends lost 7 bases and 1 base respectively, with 18 bases between them. The CDR3 loop spans 16 amino acids. Germline CDR1 is MNHNY and CDR2 is SVGAGI (reference sequence). Here the CDR3 reads CASTHRKPYGTDTQYF. CDR3 nucleotide sequence: TGTGCCAGCACTCACAGGAAGCCTTACGGCACAGATACGCAGTATTTT.

V is TRBV7-3 and J is TRBJ2-2; D is undetermined. Germline assignment: CDR1 SGHTA and CDR2 FQGTGA. Between the trimmed V and J ends, which lost 0 bases and 0 bases, there was a span of 2 bases. The CDR3 is 14 amino acids. The CDR3 nucleotides read TGTGCCAGCAGCTTAACTTCGAACACCGGGGAGCTGTTTTTT. Amino acids: CASSLTSNTGELFF.